Described below is a single T cell receptor beta chain sequence and its context. The antigen is not known. CDR3 length: 15 residues. The trim removed 2 bases at V and 3 bases at J, leaving 5 bases unmatched. Per germline, CDR1 MDHEN and CDR2 SYDVKM. The data originate from a study of T cell responses to AZD1222 COVID-19 vaccine. The method was immunoSEQ multiplex PCR; TCRdb's version includes in-frame clones alone and lacks a portion of them. The table has 150,000 or so clones, under 95% seen once. Broader study findings: Clonal diversity was possibly underestimated, and the donors were mostly white British, with more females. Spike-specific TCR repertoires showed rising breadth and depth after two AZD1222 doses. Distributed over spike, vaccine-associated CD4 TCRs predominated at 160-218 and 743-854. Unmutated variant regions are reportedly targeted by nearly half of spike-specific TCRs.

This TCR was recovered from an adult who received the AZD1222 COVID-19 vaccine. The chain couples TRBV28 to TRBJ2-7, with 9 bases aligning to TRBD1. Specimen: peripheral blood, collected 28 days after the second AZD1222 dose. Here the CDR3 DNA reads TGTGCCAGCAGTTTACCCACAGGGGGCCACTACGAGCAGTACTTC. This gives the protein CASSLPTGGHYEQYF.